This T cell receptor beta chain was recovered during a study of identical twins. General observations from the study: Sequences that were beta out-of-frame showed weaker excess twin sharing.

To note about this clonotype: Its antigen remains unidentified.

There are 13 residues in the CDR3. V lost 4 bases, J lost 3 bases, and 9 bases lay in between. The germline gives CDR1 WSHSY, CDR2 SAAADI. TCRdb used MiXCR to reprocess the 5' RACE reads, holding one entry per CDR3 protein. The table lists around 280,000 distinct CDR3 sequences, more than 6.5% of them singletons. These data also formed part of another study, on yellow fever vaccine responses in identical twins.

This clonotype originated in a woman aged 18-29 years in good health. The chain combines TRBV10-2 with TRBJ1-1, with a tentative D call TRBD1 (6 bases). Specimen: memory (CD45RO+) T cells sorted from blood. CDR3 coding DNA: TGCGCCAGCAGTGGAAAGGGGGACACTGAAGCTTTCTTT. Its translation: CASSGKGDTEAFF.